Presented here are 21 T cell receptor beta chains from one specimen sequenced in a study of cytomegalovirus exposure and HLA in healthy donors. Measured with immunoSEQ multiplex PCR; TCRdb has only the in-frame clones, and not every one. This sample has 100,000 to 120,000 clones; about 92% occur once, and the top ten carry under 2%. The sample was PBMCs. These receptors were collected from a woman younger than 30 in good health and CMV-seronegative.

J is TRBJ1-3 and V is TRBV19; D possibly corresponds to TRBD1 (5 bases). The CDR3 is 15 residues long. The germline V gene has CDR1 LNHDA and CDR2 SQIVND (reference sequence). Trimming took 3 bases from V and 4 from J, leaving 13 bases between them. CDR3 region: CASSIDGANGNTIYF. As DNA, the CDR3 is TGTGCCAGTAGTATCGATGGGGCGAACGGAAACACCATATATTTT.

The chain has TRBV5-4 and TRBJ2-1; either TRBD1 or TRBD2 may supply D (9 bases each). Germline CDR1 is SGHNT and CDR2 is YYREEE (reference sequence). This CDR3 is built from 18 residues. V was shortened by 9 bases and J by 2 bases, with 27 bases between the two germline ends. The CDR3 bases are TGTGCCATGGACAGGGGTAGCGGGAGAGGAAGGACCTACAATGAGCAGTTCTTC. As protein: CAMDRGSGRGRTYNEQFF.

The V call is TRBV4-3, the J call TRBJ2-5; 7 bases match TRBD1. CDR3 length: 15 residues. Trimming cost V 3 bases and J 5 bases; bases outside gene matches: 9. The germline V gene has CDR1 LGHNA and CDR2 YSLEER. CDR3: CASSQTTGSGETQYF. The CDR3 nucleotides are TGCGCCAGCAGCCAGACGACAGGGTCCGGGGAGACCCAGTACTTC.

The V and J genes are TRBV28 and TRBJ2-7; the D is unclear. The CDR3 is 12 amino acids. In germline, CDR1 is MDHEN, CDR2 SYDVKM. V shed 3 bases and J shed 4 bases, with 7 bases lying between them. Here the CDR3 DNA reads TGTGCCAGCAGTTTGGTTCTATACGAGCAGTACTTC. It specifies CASSLVLYEQYF.

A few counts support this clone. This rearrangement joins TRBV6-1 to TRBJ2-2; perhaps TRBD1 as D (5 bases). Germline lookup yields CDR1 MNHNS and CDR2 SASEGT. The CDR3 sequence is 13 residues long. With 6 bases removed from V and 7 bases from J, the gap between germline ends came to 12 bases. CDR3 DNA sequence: TGTGCCAGCAGCGAGACAGAAAACGGGGAGCTGTTTTTT. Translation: CASSETENGELFF.

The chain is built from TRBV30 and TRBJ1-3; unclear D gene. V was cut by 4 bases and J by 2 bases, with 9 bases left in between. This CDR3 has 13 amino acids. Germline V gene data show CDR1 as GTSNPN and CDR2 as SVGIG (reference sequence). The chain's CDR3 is CAWNQEAGNTIYF. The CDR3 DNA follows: TGTGCCTGGAATCAGGAAGCTGGAAACACCATATATTTT.

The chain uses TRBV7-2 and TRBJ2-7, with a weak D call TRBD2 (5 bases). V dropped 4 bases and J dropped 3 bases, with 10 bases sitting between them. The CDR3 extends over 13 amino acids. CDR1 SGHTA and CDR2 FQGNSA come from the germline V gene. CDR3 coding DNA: TGTGCCAGCAGCTCAGGACTTTTCTACGAGCAGTACTTC. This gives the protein CASSSGLFYEQYF.

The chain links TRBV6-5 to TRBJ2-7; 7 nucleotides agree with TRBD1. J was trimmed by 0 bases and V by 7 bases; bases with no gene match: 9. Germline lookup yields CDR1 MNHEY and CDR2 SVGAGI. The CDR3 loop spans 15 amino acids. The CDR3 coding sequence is TGTGCCAGCACTCGGAATCGGGACAGCTCCTACGAGCAGTACTTC. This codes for CASTRNRDSSYEQYF.

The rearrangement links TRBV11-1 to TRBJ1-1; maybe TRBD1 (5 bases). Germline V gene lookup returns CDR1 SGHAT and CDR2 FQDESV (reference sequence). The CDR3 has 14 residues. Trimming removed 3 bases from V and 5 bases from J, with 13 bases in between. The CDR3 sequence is CASSLMGEGTEAFF. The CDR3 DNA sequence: TGTGCCAGCAGCTTGATGGGGGAGGGGACTGAAGCTTTCTTT. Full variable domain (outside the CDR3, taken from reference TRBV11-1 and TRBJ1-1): EAEVAQSPRYKITEKSQAVAFWCDPISGHATLYWYRQILGQGPELLVQFQDESVVDDSQLPKDRFSAERLKGVDSTLKIQPAELGDSAMYLCASSLMGEGTEAFFGQGTRLTVV.

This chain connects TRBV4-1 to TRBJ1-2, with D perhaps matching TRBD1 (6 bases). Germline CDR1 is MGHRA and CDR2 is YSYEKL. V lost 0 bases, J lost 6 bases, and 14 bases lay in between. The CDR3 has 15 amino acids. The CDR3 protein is CASSQDPGQQHGYTF. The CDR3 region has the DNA TGCGCCAGCAGCCAAGATCCCGGACAGCAACATGGCTACACCTTC.

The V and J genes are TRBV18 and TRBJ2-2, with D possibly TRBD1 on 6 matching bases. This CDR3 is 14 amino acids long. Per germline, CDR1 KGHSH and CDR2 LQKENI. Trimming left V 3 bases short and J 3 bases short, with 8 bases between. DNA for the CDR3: TGTGCCAGCTCACCGGGGGCGGACACCGGGGAGCTGTTTTTT. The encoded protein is CASSPGADTGELFF.

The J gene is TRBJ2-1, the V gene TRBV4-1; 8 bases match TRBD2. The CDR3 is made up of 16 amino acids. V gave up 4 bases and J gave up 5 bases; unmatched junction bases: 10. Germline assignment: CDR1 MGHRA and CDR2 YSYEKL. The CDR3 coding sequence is TGCGCCAGCAGCCCCAGCCCAACTAGCGGTAACAATGAGCAGTTCTTC. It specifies CASSPSPTSGNNEQFF.

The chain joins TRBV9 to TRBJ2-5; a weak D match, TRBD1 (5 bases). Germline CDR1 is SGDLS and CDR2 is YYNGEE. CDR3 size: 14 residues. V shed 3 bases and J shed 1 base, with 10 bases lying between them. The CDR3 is CASSAQGPQETQYF. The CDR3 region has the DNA TGTGCCAGCAGCGCCCAGGGCCCCCAAGAGACCCAGTACTTC.

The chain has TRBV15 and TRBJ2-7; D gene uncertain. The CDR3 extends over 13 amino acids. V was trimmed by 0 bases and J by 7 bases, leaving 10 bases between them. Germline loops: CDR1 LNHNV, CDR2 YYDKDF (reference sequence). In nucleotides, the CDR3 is TGTGCCACCAGCAGAGATCAGTTTGAAGAGCAGTACTTC. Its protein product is CATSRDQFEEQYF.

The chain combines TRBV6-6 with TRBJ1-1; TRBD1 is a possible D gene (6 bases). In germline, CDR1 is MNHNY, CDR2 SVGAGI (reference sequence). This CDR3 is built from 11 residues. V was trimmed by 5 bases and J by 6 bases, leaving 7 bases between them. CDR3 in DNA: TGTGCCAGCAGTCCAGGGGCTGAAGCTTTCTTT. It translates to CASSPGAEAFF.

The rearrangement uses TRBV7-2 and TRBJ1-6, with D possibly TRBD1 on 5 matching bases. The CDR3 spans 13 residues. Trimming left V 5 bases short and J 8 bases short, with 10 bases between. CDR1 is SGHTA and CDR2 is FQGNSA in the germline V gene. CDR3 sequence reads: CASSASGYSPLHF. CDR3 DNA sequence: TGTGCCAGCAGCGCATCAGGGTATTCACCCCTCCACTTT. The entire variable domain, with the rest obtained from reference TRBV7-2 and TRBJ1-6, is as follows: GAGVSQSPSNKVTEKGKDVELRCDPISGHTALYWYRQSLGQGLEFLIYFQGNSAPDKSGLPSDRFSAERTGGSVSTLTIQRTQQEDSAVYLCASSASGYSPLHFGNGTRLTVT.

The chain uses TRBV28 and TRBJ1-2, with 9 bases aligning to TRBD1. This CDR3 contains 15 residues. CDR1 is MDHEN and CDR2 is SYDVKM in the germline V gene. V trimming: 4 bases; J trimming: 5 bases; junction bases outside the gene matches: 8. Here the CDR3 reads CASSSGTGKVYGYTF. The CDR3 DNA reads TGTGCCAGCAGTTCCGGGACAGGGAAGGTATATGGCTACACCTTC.

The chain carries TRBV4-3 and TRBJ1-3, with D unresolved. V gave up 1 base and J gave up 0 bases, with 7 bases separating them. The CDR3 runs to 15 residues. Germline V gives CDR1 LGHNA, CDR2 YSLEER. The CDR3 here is CASSQGHVSGNTIYF. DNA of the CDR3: TGCGCCAGCAGCCAAGGGCACGTCTCTGGAAACACCATATATTTT.

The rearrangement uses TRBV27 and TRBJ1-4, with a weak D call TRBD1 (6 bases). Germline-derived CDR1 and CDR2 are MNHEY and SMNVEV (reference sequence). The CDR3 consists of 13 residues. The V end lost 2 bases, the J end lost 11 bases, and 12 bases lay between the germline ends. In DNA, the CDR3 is TGTGCCAGCAGTTTAAACGGACAGCTTAAACTGTTTTTT. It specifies CASSLNGQLKLFF.

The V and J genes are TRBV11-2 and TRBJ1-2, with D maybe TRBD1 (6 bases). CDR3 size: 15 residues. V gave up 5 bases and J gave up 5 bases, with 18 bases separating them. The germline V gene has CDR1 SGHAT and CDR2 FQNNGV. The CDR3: CASSTGGHLVYGYTF. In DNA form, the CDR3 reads TGTGCCAGCAGCACCGGGGGGCATCTTGTTTATGGCTACACCTTC.

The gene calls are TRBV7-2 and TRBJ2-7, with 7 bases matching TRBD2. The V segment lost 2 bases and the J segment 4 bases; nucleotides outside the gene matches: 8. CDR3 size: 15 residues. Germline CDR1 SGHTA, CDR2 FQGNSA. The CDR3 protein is CASSLYVQREYEQYF. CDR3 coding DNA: TGTGCCAGCAGCTTATATGTCCAGCGGGAATACGAGCAGTACTTC.